This T cell receptor (beta chain) was captured by sequencing in a study of prognosis after radiotherapy for stage I lung cancer. Looking at the study overall: There were seven or eight patients whose tumors were squamous cell carcinoma and 12 to 13 whose tumors were adenocarcinoma.

Of note for this clonotype: No antigen is known for it.

Germline loops: CDR1 MNHEY, CDR2 SVGEGT. Trimming stripped 5 bases from V and 4 bases from J, with 12 bases between. This CDR3 contains 14 residues. Amplicons of TCR beta CDR3 were generated from genomic DNA by two-round multiplex PCR. Amplification in first-round PCR relied on primers specific to each TRBV and TRBJ gene. MiXCR, applied by TCRdb to the multiplex PCR reads, yields one record per CDR3 protein. The table lists around 26,000 distinct CDR3 sequences, under 60% of them singletons. Findings and caveats of the study: Some TCR clones were expanded. Whether these clones were tumor-specific was not determined.

The gene calls are TRBV6-2 or TRBV6-3 and TRBJ1-3; possibly TRBD1 for D (5 bases). This TCR derives from a donor at least 50 years old with non-small cell lung cancer. Sequenced material: PBMCs, taken before or after stereotactic body radiation therapy (not recorded which). CDR3 nucleotides: TGTGCCAGCAGTAGAGGGGAGAGAGGAAACACCATATATTTT. As protein: CASSRGERGNTIYF.